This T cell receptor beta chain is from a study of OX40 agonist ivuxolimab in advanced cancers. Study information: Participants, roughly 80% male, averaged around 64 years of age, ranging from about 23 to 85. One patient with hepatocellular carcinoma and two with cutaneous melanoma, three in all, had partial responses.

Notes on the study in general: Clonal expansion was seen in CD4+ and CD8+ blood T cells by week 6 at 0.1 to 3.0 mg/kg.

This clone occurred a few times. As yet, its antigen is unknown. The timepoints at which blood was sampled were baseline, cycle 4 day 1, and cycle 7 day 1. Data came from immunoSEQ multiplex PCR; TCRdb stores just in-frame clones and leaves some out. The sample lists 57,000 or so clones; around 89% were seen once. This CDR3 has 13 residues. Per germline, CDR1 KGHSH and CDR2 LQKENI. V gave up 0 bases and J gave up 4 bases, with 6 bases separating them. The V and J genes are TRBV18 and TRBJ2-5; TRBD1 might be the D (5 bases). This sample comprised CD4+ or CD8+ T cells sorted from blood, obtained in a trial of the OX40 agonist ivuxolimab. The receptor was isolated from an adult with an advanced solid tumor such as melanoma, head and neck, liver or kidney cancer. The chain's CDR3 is CASSPPTAETQYF. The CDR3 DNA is TGTGCCAGCTCACCACCGACAGCAGAGACCCAGTACTTC. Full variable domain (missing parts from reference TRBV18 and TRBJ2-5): NAGVMQNPRHLVRRRGQEARLRCSPMKGHSHVYWYRQLPEEGLKFMVYLQKENIIDESGMPKERFSAEFPKEGPSILRIQQVVRGDSAAYFCASSPPTAETQYFGPGTRLLVL.